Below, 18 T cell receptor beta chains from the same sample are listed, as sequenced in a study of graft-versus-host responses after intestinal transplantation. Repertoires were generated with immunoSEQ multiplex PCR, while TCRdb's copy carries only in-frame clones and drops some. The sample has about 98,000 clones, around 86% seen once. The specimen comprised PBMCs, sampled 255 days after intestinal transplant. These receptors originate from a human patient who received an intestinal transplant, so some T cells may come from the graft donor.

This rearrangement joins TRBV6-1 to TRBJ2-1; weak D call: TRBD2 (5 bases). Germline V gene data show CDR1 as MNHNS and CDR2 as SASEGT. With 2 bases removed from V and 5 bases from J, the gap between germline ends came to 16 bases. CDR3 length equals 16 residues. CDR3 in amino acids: CASSEISRHGDNEQFF. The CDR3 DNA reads TGTGCCAGCAGTGAAATCTCCCGGCACGGGGACAATGAGCAGTTCTTC.

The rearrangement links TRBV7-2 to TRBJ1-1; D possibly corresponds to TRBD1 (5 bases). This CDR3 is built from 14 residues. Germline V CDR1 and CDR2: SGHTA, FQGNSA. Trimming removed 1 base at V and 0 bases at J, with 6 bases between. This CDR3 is CASSLVRVNTEAFF. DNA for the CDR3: TGTGCCAGCAGCTTAGTCAGGGTGAACACTGAAGCTTTCTTT.

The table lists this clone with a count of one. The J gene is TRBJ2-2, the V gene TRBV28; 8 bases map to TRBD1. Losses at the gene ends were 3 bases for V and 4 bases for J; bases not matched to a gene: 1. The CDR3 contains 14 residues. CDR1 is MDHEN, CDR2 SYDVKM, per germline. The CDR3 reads CASSFTGGTGELFF. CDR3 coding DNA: TGTGCCAGCAGTTTCACAGGGGGCACCGGGGAGCTGTTTTTT.

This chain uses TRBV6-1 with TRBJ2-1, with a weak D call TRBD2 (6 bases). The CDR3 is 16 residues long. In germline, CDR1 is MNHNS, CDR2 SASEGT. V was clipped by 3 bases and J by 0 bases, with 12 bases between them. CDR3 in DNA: TGTGCCAGCAGTGATCGGGGGTACGACTCCTACAATGAGCAGTTCTTC. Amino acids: CASSDRGYDSYNEQFF.

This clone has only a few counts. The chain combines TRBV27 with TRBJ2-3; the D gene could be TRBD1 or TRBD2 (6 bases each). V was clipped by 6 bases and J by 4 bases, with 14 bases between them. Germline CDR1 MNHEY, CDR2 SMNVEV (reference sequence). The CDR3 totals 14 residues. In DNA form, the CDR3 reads TGTGCCAGCAGCTTAGGGGGGAGCGCAGATACGCAGTATTTT. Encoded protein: CASSLGGSADTQYF.

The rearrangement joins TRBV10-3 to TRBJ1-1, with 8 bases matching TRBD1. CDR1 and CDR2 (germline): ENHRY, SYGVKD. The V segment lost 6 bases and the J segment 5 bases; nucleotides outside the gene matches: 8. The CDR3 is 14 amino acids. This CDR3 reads CAIRKTGDGTEAFF. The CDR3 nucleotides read TGTGCCATCAGGAAGACAGGGGACGGGACTGAAGCTTTCTTT.

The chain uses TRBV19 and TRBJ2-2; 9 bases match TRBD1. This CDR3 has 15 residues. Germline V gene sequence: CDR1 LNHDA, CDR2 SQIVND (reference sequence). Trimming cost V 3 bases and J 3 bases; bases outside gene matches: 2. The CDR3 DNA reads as TGTGCCAGTAGTATGGGACAGGGATACACCGGGGAGCTGTTTTTT. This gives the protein CASSMGQGYTGELFF. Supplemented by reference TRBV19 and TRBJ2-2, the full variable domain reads DGGITQSPKYLFRKEGQNVTLSCEQNLNHDAMYWYRQDPGQGLRLIYYSQIVNDFQKGDIAEGYSVSREKKESFPLTVTSAQKNPTAFYLCASSMGQGYTGELFFGEGSRLTVL.

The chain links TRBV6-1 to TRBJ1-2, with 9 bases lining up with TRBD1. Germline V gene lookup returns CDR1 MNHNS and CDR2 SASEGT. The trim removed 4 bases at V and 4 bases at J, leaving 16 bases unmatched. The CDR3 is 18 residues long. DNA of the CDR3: TGTGCCAGCAGTGTCGTTACGGGACAGGGAAGAATTTTCTATGGCTACACCTTC. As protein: CASSVVTGQGRIFYGYTF.

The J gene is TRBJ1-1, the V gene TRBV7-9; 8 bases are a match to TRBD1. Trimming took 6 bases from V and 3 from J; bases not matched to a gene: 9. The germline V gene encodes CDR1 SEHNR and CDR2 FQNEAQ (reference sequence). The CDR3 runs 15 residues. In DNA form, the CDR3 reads TGTGCCAGCAGAGCCCCGGACAGGGCCGACACTGAAGCTTTCTTT. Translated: CASRAPDRADTEAFF.

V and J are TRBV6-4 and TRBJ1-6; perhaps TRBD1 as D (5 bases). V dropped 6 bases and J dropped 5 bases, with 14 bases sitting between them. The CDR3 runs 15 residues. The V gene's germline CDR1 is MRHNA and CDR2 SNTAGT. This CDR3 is CASSRLGRNNSPLHF. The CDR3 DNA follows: TGTGCCAGCAGCCGCCTGGGACGGAATAATTCACCCCTCCACTTT.

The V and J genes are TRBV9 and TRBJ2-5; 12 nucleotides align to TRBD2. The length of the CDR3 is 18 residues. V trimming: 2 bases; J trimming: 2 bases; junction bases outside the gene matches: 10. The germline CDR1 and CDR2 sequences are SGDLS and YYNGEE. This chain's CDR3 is CASSVGPSGRAGQETQYF. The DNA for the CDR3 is TGTGCCAGCAGCGTGGGCCCTAGCGGGAGGGCGGGACAAGAGACCCAGTACTTC.

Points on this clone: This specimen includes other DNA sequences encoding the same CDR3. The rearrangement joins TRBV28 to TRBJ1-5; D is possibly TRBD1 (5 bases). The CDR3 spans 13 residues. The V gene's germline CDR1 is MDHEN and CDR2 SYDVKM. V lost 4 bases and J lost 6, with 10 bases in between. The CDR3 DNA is TGTGCCAGCAGTTCCCCCGGGGGTCAGCCCCAGCATTTT. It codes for CASSSPGGQPQHF. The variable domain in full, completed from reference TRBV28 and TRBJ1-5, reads DVKVTQSSRYLVKRTGEKVFLECVQDMDHENMFWYRQDPGLGLRLIYFSYDVKMKEKGDIPEGYSVSREKKERFSLILESASTNQTSMYLCASSSPGGQPQHFGDGTRLSIL.

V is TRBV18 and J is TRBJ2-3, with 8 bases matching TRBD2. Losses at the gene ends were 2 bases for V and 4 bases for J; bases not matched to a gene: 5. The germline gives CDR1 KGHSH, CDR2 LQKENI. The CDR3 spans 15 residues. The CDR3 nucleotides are TGTGCCAGCTCACCAAACGGGGGGGCCTCAGATACGCAGTATTTT. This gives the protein CASSPNGGASDTQYF.

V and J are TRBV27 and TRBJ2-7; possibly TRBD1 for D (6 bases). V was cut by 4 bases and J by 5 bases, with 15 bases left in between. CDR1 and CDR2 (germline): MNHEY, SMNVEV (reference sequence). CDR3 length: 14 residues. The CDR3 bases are TGTGCCAGCAGTTCCGGGACAACCGTCCACGAGCAGTACTTC. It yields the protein CASSSGTTVHEQYF.

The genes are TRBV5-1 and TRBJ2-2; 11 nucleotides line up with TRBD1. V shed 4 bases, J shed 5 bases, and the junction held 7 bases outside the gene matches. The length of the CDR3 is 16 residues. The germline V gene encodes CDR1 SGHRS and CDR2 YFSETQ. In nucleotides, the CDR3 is TGCGCCAGCAGCCCGGGGGACAGGGGGGCTACCGGGGAGCTGTTTTTT. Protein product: CASSPGDRGATGELFF.

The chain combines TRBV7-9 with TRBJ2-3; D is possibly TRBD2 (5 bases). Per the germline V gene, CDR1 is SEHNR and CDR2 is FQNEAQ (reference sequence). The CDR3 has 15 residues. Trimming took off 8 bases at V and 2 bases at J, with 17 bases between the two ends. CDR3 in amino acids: CASGFFRTYTDTQYF. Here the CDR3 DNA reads TGTGCCAGCGGATTCTTTCGGACTTACACAGATACGCAGTATTTT.

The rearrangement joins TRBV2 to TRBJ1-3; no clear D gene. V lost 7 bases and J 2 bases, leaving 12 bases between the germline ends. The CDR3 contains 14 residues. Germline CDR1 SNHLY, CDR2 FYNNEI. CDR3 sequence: CASKEAGAGNTIYF. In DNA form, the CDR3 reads TGTGCCAGCAAAGAGGCCGGGGCTGGAAACACCATATATTTT.

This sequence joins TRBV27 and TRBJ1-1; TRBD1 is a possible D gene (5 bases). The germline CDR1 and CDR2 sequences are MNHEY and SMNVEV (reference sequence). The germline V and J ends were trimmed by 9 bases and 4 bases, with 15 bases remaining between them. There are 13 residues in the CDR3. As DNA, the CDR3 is TGTGCCAGTCGCGGGGCTATCCCCACTGAAGCTTTCTTT. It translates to CASRGAIPTEAFF.